A selection of T cell receptor beta chains follows, all from one sample in a study of blood T cell repertoires in COVID-19. Produced via immunoSEQ multiplex PCR; TCRdb's table is partial and in-frame only. The sample lists around 270,000 clones, more than 75% seen once, with 2% to 3% in the top ten. Source material: peripheral blood. These receptors all stem from a woman between 50 and 59 years old with acute or convalescent COVID-19. The CDR3 runs from the conserved cysteine through the conserved F or W. A D gene is named only where the DNA matches it firmly. Size values are once, few and many counts, or a class for expanded clones, and some rows have none.

v_gene	j_gene	d_gene	abundance	CDR3nt	CDR3aa
TRBV20-1	TRBJ1-2	.	.	TGCAGTGCTAGTTACCCGGGTTTCAACTATGGCTACACCTTC	CSASYPGFNYGYTF
TRBV28	TRBJ2-1	.	.	TGTGCCAGCAGTTCCGAAGGGGCTAGAAGCTACAATGAGCAGTTCTTC	CASSSEGARSYNEQFF
TRBV10-3	TRBJ2-7	.	few	TGTGCCATCAGGGGGGACTGGATCTACGAGCAGTACTTC	CAIRGDWIYEQYF
TRBV11-2	TRBJ2-6	.	.	TGTGCCAGCAGCTTCACAGGGCTCCGTCCTGGGGCCAACGTCCTGACTTTC	CASSFTGLRPGANVLTF
TRBV9	TRBJ1-2	.	.	TGTGCCAGCAGCGTAGAGGGGGGGAATGGCTACACCTTC	CASSVEGGNGYTF
TRBV29-1	TRBJ2-2	TRBD1	.	TGCAGCGTTGAATTTCTTGAGGGGACAGCTAACACCGGGGAGCTGTTTTTT	CSVEFLEGTANTGELFF
TRBV24-1	TRBJ2-1	TRBD2	.	TGTGCCACCAGTGATTTACGGACTAGCGGATTCCGCTCCTACAATGAGCAGTTCTTC	CATSDLRTSGFRSYNEQFF
TRBV5-6	TRBJ2-7	.	.	TGTGCCAGCAGCTGGGGGCAGCGGGACTACGAGCAGTACTTC	CASSWGQRDYEQYF
TRBV24-1	TRBJ2-1	TRBD2	.	TGTGCCACCAGGGATTCAGCGGGAGCCGGCTACAATGAGCAGTTCTTC	CATRDSAGAGYNEQFF
TRBV9	TRBJ2-2	.	once	TGTGCCAGCAGCTGGGACGCGGGGACCGGGGAGCTGTTTTTT	CASSWDAGTGELFF
TRBV18	TRBJ1-2	TRBD1	.	TGTGCCAGCTCACTCTCCGGACAGGCTTACTATGGCTACACCTTC	CASSLSGQAYYGYTF
TRBV28	TRBJ2-1	TRBD2	.	TGTGCCAGCAGTTTGGGCCTAATGCGGGAGAGGTCCTACAATGAGCAGTTCTTC	CASSLGLMRERSYNEQFF
TRBV5-1	TRBJ1-2	.	.	TGCGCCAGCAGGGCGACACTTCAGGGGTACGGCTACACCTTC	CASRATLQGYGYTF
TRBV5-1	TRBJ1-2	.	once	TGCGCCAGCAGCTCAAGCTTGCCAGGTGTCTATGGCTACACCTTC	CASSSSLPGVYGYTF
TRBV28	TRBJ1-1	.	.	TGTGCCAGCAGTTTATGGGGGGCGGTAGGTACTGAAGCTTTCTTT	CASSLWGAVGTEAFF
TRBV30	TRBJ1-2	.	.	TGTGCCTGGAGCCCGGGAGCAAACTATGGCTACACCTTC	CAWSPGANYGYTF
TRBV2	TRBJ2-3	TRBD2	.	TGTGCCAGCAGTGGTGGTCGGGAGGGCCTTTATACAGATACGCAGTATTTT	CASSGGREGLYTDTQYF
TRBV6-2/TRBV6-3	TRBJ2-1	TRBD2	.	TGTGCCAGCAGTTACCGGCCTAGCGGGAGAACTGAGCAGTTCTTC	CASSYRPSGRTEQFF
TRBV19	TRBJ2-1	.	.	TGTGCCAGTAGTATAGACGGGAGAAGGGGTGAGCAGTTCTTC	CASSIDGRRGEQFF
TRBV7-9	TRBJ2-5	TRBD2	.	TGTGCCAGCAGCTTGTTCGGGAGGGACCAAGAGACCCAGTACTTC	CASSLFGRDQETQYF
TRBV6-6	TRBJ2-7	.	.	TGTGCCAGCAGTTACCAGACAGGTACCTACGAGCAGTACTTC	CASSYQTGTYEQYF
TRBV4-1	TRBJ2-7	TRBD1	.	TGCGCCAGCAGCCAACAGGGACAGATCTACGAGCAGTACTTC	CASSQQGQIYEQYF
TRBV11-2	TRBJ2-1	TRBD2	.	TGTGCCAGCAGCTTAGGGGCGGGAGTGTCCTACAATGAGCAGTTCTTC	CASSLGAGVSYNEQFF
TRBV6-5	TRBJ1-4	TRBD1	few	TGTGCCAGCAGTTACCTAAGGGGGCCGGCTAATGAAAAACTGTTTTTT	CASSYLRGPANEKLFF
TRBV3-1/TRBV3-2	TRBJ2-7	.	few	TGTGCCAGCAGCCAAGGGGCTTCCTACTACGAGCAGTACTTC	CASSQGASYYEQYF
TRBV7-6	TRBJ2-7	.	.	TGTGCCAGCAGCTTAGGGCCCACGATCGAGCAGTACTTC	CASSLGPTIEQYF
TRBV7-2	TRBJ2-7	TRBD2	.	TGTGCCAGCAGCCGGCTAGCGGGAGGGCTCTTAAACTCCTACGAGCAGTACTTC	CASSRLAGGLLNSYEQYF
TRBV29-1	TRBJ2-1	TRBD1	.	TGCAGCGTGGCCGGACAGGGGGCGAGCGGGAGGAGGAATGAGCAGTTCTTC	CSVAGQGASGRRNEQFF
TRBV19	TRBJ2-7	TRBD1	.	TGTGCCACACGGACGGGACAGGGGAGTCGAGAGCAGTACTTC	CATRTGQGSREQYF
TRBV4-3	TRBJ2-7	.	few	TGCGCCAGCAGCCATAACAGGGCCTACGAGCAGTACTTC	CASSHNRAYEQYF
TRBV9	TRBJ1-2	.	once	TGTGCCAGCAGCGTTCGCGTGGGGGACATCTATGGCTACACCTTC	CASSVRVGDIYGYTF
TRBV7-2	TRBJ1-3	.	.	TGTGCCAGCACCTCACCGACTCAGGGGCTAGGGCGGTCTGGAAACACCATATATTTT	CASTSPTQGLGRSGNTIYF
TRBV6-5	TRBJ1-5	.	.	TGTGCCAGCAGTTACTCGGACAGCAGGTTCCAGCATTTT	CASSYSDSRFQHF
TRBV5-5	TRBJ1-2	TRBD1	.	TGTGCCAGCAGCTTCACAGGGACAGGGGTCTATGGCTACACCTTC	CASSFTGTGVYGYTF
TRBV7-8	TRBJ1-2	.	.	TGTGCCAGCAGCTTAGGACAAAAAAACTATGGCTACACCTTC	CASSLGQKNYGYTF
TRBV7-2	TRBJ2-3	TRBD2	.	TGTGCCAGCAGCCGCCCTAGCGGGCCCAAGACAGATACGCAGTATTTT	CASSRPSGPKTDTQYF
TRBV7-2	TRBJ2-7	TRBD1	.	TGTGCCAGCAGCTTAGATGGGACAGGGGGCTACGAGCAGTACTTC	CASSLDGTGGYEQYF
TRBV12-3/TRBV12-4	TRBJ1-5	.	.	TGTGCCAGCAGTTTAGGGGTTGGAGTGACCCAGCATTTT	CASSLGVGVTQHF
TRBV19	TRBJ1-5	TRBD1	.	TGTGCCACCAAAGGACAGGGTCCCAATCAGCCCCAGCATTTT	CATKGQGPNQPQHF
TRBV3-1/TRBV3-2	TRBJ2-3	TRBD2	.	TGTGCCAGCAGCCAATGGACTAGCGCCCCAGATACGCAGTATTTT	CASSQWTSAPDTQYF
TRBV28	TRBJ2-3	.	.	TGTGCCAGCAGAAAATATATACAGTTCCCCACAGATACGCAGTATTTT	CASRKYIQFPTDTQYF
TRBV5-1	TRBJ2-5	TRBD2	.	TGCGCCAGCAGCTTGGCTAGCGGGAGTGCAGAGACCCAGTACTTC	CASSLASGSAETQYF
TRBV5-1	TRBJ1-5	.	.	TGCGCCAGCAGGGCTGGGACACAAAGGAATCAGCCCCAGCATTTT	CASRAGTQRNQPQHF
TRBV3-1/TRBV3-2	TRBJ1-6	.	.	TGTGTCAGAACTAGGGGGTTTACTTCACCCCTCCACTTT	CVRTRGFTSPLHF
TRBV18	TRBJ2-3	TRBD2	.	TGTGCCAGCTCACCACGACTGGCGGGAGTTGTCCCAGATACGCAGTATTTT	CASSPRLAGVVPDTQYF
TRBV7-2	TRBJ1-5	.	.	TGTGCCAGCAGCTTAGACGCCCGGCAGGGGAATCAGCCCCAGCATTTT	CASSLDARQGNQPQHF
TRBV28	TRBJ1-1	.	.	TGTGCCAGTGACGGGAGCAGAACTGAAGCTTTCTTT	CASDGSRTEAFF
TRBV7-8	TRBJ2-7	TRBD1	.	TGTGCCAGCAGCTTGTGGAGGACAGGGGCCTACGAGCAGTACTTC	CASSLWRTGAYEQYF